A selection of T cell receptor beta chains follows, all from one sample in a study of cytomegalovirus exposure and HLA in healthy donors. Assay used: immunoSEQ multiplex PCR; TCRdb lists only in-frame clones, some missing. The sample lists 150,000 to 200,000 clones; less than 85% were seen once. The specimen was PBMCs. The source of these receptors is a man younger than 30 in good health and CMV-seronegative. Both conserved end residues are trimmed from each CDR3. Each record gives: D gene, V gene, CDR3 length, CDR3 protein. The D gene is left open where the match is weak.

d_call: .; v_call: TRBV6-1; cdr3_length: 10; cdr3_aa: ASTMDRNIQY
d_call: TRBD1; v_call: TRBV4-2; cdr3_length: 14; cdr3_aa: ASSQDGDRGMEGYT
d_call: TRBD1; v_call: TRBV5-5; cdr3_length: 16; cdr3_aa: ASSRLHRDRVSTDTQY
d_call: .; v_call: TRBV19; cdr3_length: 12; cdr3_aa: ASSTGSTRNEQY
d_call: TRBD2; v_call: TRBV6-1; cdr3_length: 13; cdr3_aa: ASRGFSGRVNEQF
d_call: .; v_call: TRBV6-5; cdr3_length: 10; cdr3_aa: ASSQGNSPLH
d_call: .; v_call: TRBV6-1; cdr3_length: 10; cdr3_aa: ASSAQMSEQY
d_call: TRBD1; v_call: TRBV5-5; cdr3_length: 13; cdr3_aa: ASSLTRQGVYEQY
d_call: TRBD1; v_call: TRBV27; cdr3_length: 12; cdr3_aa: ASSWGTDNTEAF
d_call: TRBD2; v_call: TRBV7-7; cdr3_length: 13; cdr3_aa: ASRNSGVSTDTQY
d_call: TRBD2; v_call: TRBV7-9; cdr3_length: 15; cdr3_aa: ASSLLSAGVGTDTQY
d_call: .; v_call: TRBV7-6; cdr3_length: 14; cdr3_aa: ASSLTRGSSGNTIY
d_call: TRBD1; v_call: TRBV27; cdr3_length: 13; cdr3_aa: ASSWDSLSNQPQH
d_call: TRBD2; v_call: TRBV27; cdr3_length: 12; cdr3_aa: ASSFAGVDYEQY
d_call: .; v_call: TRBV6-6; cdr3_length: 12; cdr3_aa: ASRNRATNEKLF
d_call: TRBD2; v_call: TRBV27; cdr3_length: 19; cdr3_aa: ASRPAPGLAGGFPVGDTQY